A selection of T cell receptor beta chains follows, all from one sample in a study of identical twins. TCRdb itself ran the 5' RACE reads through MiXCR, one entry per CDR3 protein. This table has about 1.7 million distinct CDR3 sequences, about 32% appearing once. The sample taken for sequencing was cord blood. These receptors originate from a newborn girl in good health. CDR3s include the opening cysteine and the closing phenylalanine or tryptophan. Each record gives: clone size, D gene, V gene, J gene, CDR3 DNA, CDR3 protein. A D gene is named only where the DNA matches it firmly. Where a row states a size, it is once, few, many or the class of an expanded clone; other rows omit it.

size: few; D: TRBD2; V: TRBV15; J: TRBJ2-7; DNA: TGTGCCACCAGCAGAGATGATTGGCTAGCGGGATCCTCCTACGAGCAGTACTTC; CDR3: CATSRDDWLAGSSYEQYF
size: NA; D: TRBD1; V: TRBV29-1; J: TRBJ1-1; DNA: TGCAGCGTAGAGGACAGGTGGGGCACTGAAGCTTTCTTT; CDR3: CSVEDRWGTEAFF
size: NA; D: NA; V: TRBV20-1; J: TRBJ1-4; DNA: TGCAGTGCCGGTTCGGGGAATGAAAAACTGTTTTTT; CDR3: CSAGSGNEKLFF
size: few; D: NA; V: TRBV3-1; J: TRBJ2-5; DNA: TGTGCCAGCAGCCAAGATCCGCGACTAGAAGAGACCCAGTACTTC; CDR3: CASSQDPRLEETQYF
size: once; D: NA; V: TRBV27; J: TRBJ2-3; DNA: TGTGCCAGCAGTTTACACACCCACCTAGGGGGATGGGGCACAGATACGCAGTATTTT; CDR3: CASSLHTHLGGWGTDTQYF
size: few; D: TRBD2; V: TRBV4-2; J: TRBJ2-3; DNA: TGTGCCAGCAGCCAAGGCTTTAGCGGGAGGGCCGCAGATACGCAGTATTTT; CDR3: CASSQGFSGRAADTQYF
size: NA; D: NA; V: TRBV10-3; J: TRBJ1-2; DNA: TGTGCCATCAGTGAGTCCGGGACAAGATCCTATGGCTACACCTTC; CDR3: CAISESGTRSYGYTF
size: NA; D: TRBD1; V: TRBV24-1; J: TRBJ2-2; DNA: TGTGCCACCAGTGGCCCCGGGACAGGGGACACCGGGGAGCTGTTTTTT; CDR3: CATSGPGTGDTGELFF
size: few; D: NA; V: TRBV18; J: TRBJ2-3; DNA: TGTGCCAGCTCACTTACCCCAGGACAGTTAAGCACAGATACGCAGTATTTT; CDR3: CASSLTPGQLSTDTQYF
size: NA; D: NA; V: TRBV20-1; J: TRBJ1-4; DNA: TGCAGTGCCCCCCCACCAGCTAATGAAAAACTGTTTTTT; CDR3: CSAPPPANEKLFF
size: NA; D: TRBD2; V: TRBV7-9; J: TRBJ2-1; DNA: TGTGCCAGCAGCTTATGGGGCCTAGCGGGGGCCCGCTCCTACAATGAGCAGTTCTTC; CDR3: CASSLWGLAGARSYNEQFF
size: NA; D: TRBD2; V: TRBV27; J: TRBJ2-1; DNA: TGTGCCAGCAGTCTACGAAGTCCGCGTATTCTGCGGGAGGGTAATAAGCAGTTCTTC; CDR3: CASSLRSPRILREGNKQFF
size: few; D: NA; V: TRBV12-3/TRBV12-4; J: TRBJ2-1; DNA: TGTGCCAGCAGTTTAGTGTGGACCACATACAATGAGCAGTTCTTC; CDR3: CASSLVWTTYNEQFF
size: few; D: NA; V: TRBV5-6; J: TRBJ1-2; DNA: TGTGCCAGCAACGTGGGAGCTAACTATGGCTACACCTTC; CDR3: CASNVGANYGYTF
size: NA; D: NA; V: TRBV4-2; J: TRBJ2-1; DNA: TGTGCCAGCAGTCTTGGGGCAGTAAGCTCCTACAATGAGCAGTTCTTC; CDR3: CASSLGAVSSYNEQFF
size: NA; D: TRBD2; V: TRBV11-2; J: TRBJ2-2; DNA: TGTGCCAGCAGCTTAAGTCGTTCGGGGGGACGAAACGGGGAGCTGTTTTTT; CDR3: CASSLSRSGGRNGELFF
size: once; D: TRBD1; V: TRBV6-6; J: TRBJ1-2; DNA: TGTGCCAGTGCGGACAGGGAGAGAGATGGCTACACCTTC; CDR3: CASADRERDGYTF
size: few; D: NA; V: TRBV20-1; J: TRBJ1-6; DNA: TGCAGTGCTACATTAGGGCTCTCTTATAATTCACCCCTCCACTTT; CDR3: CSATLGLSYNSPLHF
size: NA; D: NA; V: TRBV3-1; J: TRBJ2-7; DNA: TGTGCCACCTCACGGACAGCCTACGAGCAGTACTTC; CDR3: CATSRTAYEQYF
size: NA; D: TRBD1; V: TRBV27; J: TRBJ1-2; DNA: TGTGCCAACAGTTTATCAGGACAGGATGGCTACACCTTC; CDR3: CANSLSGQDGYTF
size: NA; D: NA; V: TRBV20-1; J: TRBJ2-5; DNA: TGCAGTGCCCGCTCGGCAGGGCACGAGACCCAGTACTTC; CDR3: CSARSAGHETQYF
size: many; D: NA; V: TRBV6-1; J: TRBJ1-2; DNA: TGTGCCAGCAGAAAAGAACCAAGCTATGGCTACACCTTC; CDR3: CASRKEPSYGYTF
size: NA; D: TRBD1; V: TRBV7-9; J: TRBJ1-5; DNA: TGTGCCAGCAGCTCATTCGGACAGGGGGGTCAGCCCCAGCATTTT; CDR3: CASSSFGQGGQPQHF
size: NA; D: TRBD1; V: TRBV20-1; J: TRBJ1-6; DNA: TGCAGTGCTGGACAGGGTTTTTATAATTCACCCCTCCACTTT; CDR3: CSAGQGFYNSPLHF
size: many; D: NA; V: TRBV27; J: TRBJ2-7; DNA: TGTGCCAGCAGTTTATCTGGGGACGCCTACGAGCAGTACTTC; CDR3: CASSLSGDAYEQYF
size: few; D: NA; V: TRBV11-2; J: TRBJ2-7; DNA: TGTGCCAGCAGCTTAGATCGTGCTGAACTAGCCGGAAAGGAGCAGTACTTC; CDR3: CASSLDRAELAGKEQYF
size: few; D: NA; V: TRBV27; J: TRBJ2-1; DNA: TGTGCCAGCAGTTTATACTCATTCTACAATGAGCAGTTCTTC; CDR3: CASSLYSFYNEQFF
size: few; D: NA; V: TRBV11-2; J: TRBJ2-1; DNA: TGTGCCAGCAGCTTAGGTCTAGCGACGAGCTCCTACAATGAGCAGTTCTTC; CDR3: CASSLGLATSSYNEQFF
size: few; D: TRBD1; V: TRBV6-5; J: TRBJ1-2; DNA: TGTGCCAGCAGCCCTCAATCCGGGACAGCTAACTATGGCTACACCTTC; CDR3: CASSPQSGTANYGYTF
size: few; D: NA; V: TRBV18; J: TRBJ2-6; DNA: TGTGCCAGTGTGGCAGGGCAAAGCTCTGGGGCCAACGTCCTGACTTTC; CDR3: CASVAGQSSGANVLTF
size: many; D: TRBD1; V: TRBV29-1; J: TRBJ2-5; DNA: TGCAGCGTGACCGGACAGGGTGGTTGGGAGACCCAGTACTTC; CDR3: CSVTGQGGWETQYF
size: NA; D: NA; V: TRBV25-1; J: TRBJ1-2; DNA: TGTGCCTGCAGGACATATGGCTACACCTTC; CDR3: CACRTYGYTF
size: many; D: TRBD1; V: TRBV29-1; J: TRBJ1-2; DNA: TGCAGCGTTGAAGATCCAGGGGGCTATGGCTACACCTTC; CDR3: CSVEDPGGYGYTF
size: NA; D: TRBD2; V: TRBV12-3/TRBV12-4; J: TRBJ2-5; DNA: TGTGCCAGCAGACGGGGGGGCCGGTGGGAGACCCAGTACTTC; CDR3: CASRRGGRWETQYF
size: NA; D: NA; V: TRBV3-1; J: TRBJ2-2; DNA: TGTGCCAGCAGCCAACGGCTAGCTAACACCGGGGAGCTGTTTTTT; CDR3: CASSQRLANTGELFF
size: NA; D: TRBD2; V: TRBV7-8; J: TRBJ2-1; DNA: TGTGCCAGCAGCTTAGTTCTAGCGGGAGTTTCCTCCTACAATGAGCAGTTCTTC; CDR3: CASSLVLAGVSSYNEQFF
size: few; D: NA; V: TRBV28; J: TRBJ2-7; DNA: TGTGCCAGCACCGATAACAGGGACGCTTACGAGCAGTACTTC; CDR3: CASTDNRDAYEQYF
size: NA; D: NA; V: TRBV12-3/TRBV12-4; J: TRBJ2-7; DNA: TGTGCCAGCAGTTACAGCTACGCGACCTACGAGCAGTACTTC; CDR3: CASSYSYATYEQYF
size: NA; D: NA; V: TRBV21-1; J: TRBJ2-5; DNA: TGTGCCAGCAGCAAAGAGGGTCGGGGAGGGACCCAGTACTTC; CDR3: CASSKEGRGGTQYF
size: few; D: NA; V: TRBV20-1; J: TRBJ2-7; DNA: TGCAGTGCTAGAGATGCCCTCAGGGCCTACGAGCAGTACTTC; CDR3: CSARDALRAYEQYF
size: few; D: NA; V: TRBV25-1; J: TRBJ1-2; DNA: TGTGCCAGCAGTGATGGGGGTCATGGCTACACCTTC; CDR3: CASSDGGHGYTF
size: NA; D: TRBD2; V: TRBV2; J: TRBJ2-7; DNA: TGTGCCAGCAGTGAATACTTGCGGGAGCTCCCTTACGAGCAGTACTTC; CDR3: CASSEYLRELPYEQYF
size: few; D: TRBD1; V: TRBV7-8; J: TRBJ1-2; DNA: TGTGCCAGCAGCTTAGCCCGGGACAGGGGTTATAAGGCATCATATGGCTACACCTTC; CDR3: CASSLARDRGYKASYGYTF
size: NA; D: NA; V: TRBV4-1; J: TRBJ2-1; DNA: TGCGCCAGCAGCCAAGAAAGTCTTTACTACAATGAGCAGTTCTTC; CDR3: CASSQESLYYNEQFF
size: NA; D: NA; V: TRBV29-1; J: TRBJ1-1; DNA: TGCAGCGCCGAGGGTTTGGGAAAGAACACTGAAGCTTTCTTT; CDR3: CSAEGLGKNTEAFF
size: NA; D: NA; V: TRBV5-1; J: TRBJ1-2; DNA: TGCGCCAGCAGCTTGAAAATGGGCAGCACGAATCATCCTTATGGCTACACCTTC; CDR3: CASSLKMGSTNHPYGYTF
size: NA; D: NA; V: TRBV6-5; J: TRBJ2-1; DNA: TGTGCCAGCAGTTACGTGAAGGGGGTCGAGCAGTTCTTC; CDR3: CASSYVKGVEQFF